This TCR beta chain was sequenced for a study of OX40 agonist ivuxolimab in advanced cancers. In terms of the full investigation: Ivuxolimab, which targeted the costimulatory receptor OX40 (CD134), was an agonistic, fully human IgG2 monoclonal antibody. Among the roughly 50 dose-escalation patients, about 19 had hepatocellular carcinoma, around 15 melanoma, 9 renal cell carcinoma and 9 head and neck cancer. Intravenous ivuxolimab was administered to patients every 2 weeks at six dose levels: 0.01, 0.1, 0.3, 1.5, 3 and 10 mg/kg. In the dose-escalation cohort, around four fifths of patients were male, and the mean age was approximately 64 years, with a range of about 23 to 80. Prior anti-PD-1, anti-PD-L1 or anti-CTLA-4 therapy was permitted, and checkpoint inhibitors had been received by less than 45% of dose-escalation patients. Three dose-escalation patients achieved partial responses, one with hepatocellular carcinoma and two with cutaneous melanoma. The point of sequencing TCRbeta in the periphery was to test whether ivuxolimab changed TCR sequence diversity and drove clonal T-cell expansion. The paper reports the monotherapy dose-escalation portion (N of about 56 patients) of the phase I ivuxolimab trial.

Points the paper makes about the study in general: In partial responders in the 0.1-3.0 mg/kg groups, normalized peripheral clonal expansion was found to be among the lowest, especially among CD8+ T cells. The antigen specificity of the peripheral T cells that underwent clonal expansion was not determined. After ivuxolimab, more expanded clones were found on average in CD8+ T cells than in CD4+ T cells. Low levels of normalized T-cell clonal expansion were also seen in some nonresponding patients. At doses of 0.1 to 3.0 mg/kg, clonal expansion of both CD4+ and CD8+ T cells in blood was seen between baseline and week 6.

The trial excluded patients who had a history of autoimmune disease or were on systemic immunosuppression. Peripheral blood for TCR sequencing was collected from all dose cohorts at baseline, on cycle 4 day 1, and on cycle 7 day 1. Samples came from an open-label, multicenter, first-in-human phase I dose-escalation trial of ivuxolimab. The trial enrolled adults with locally advanced or metastatic head and neck squamous cell, hepatocellular, melanoma or renal cell carcinoma. Before TCR sequencing, CD4+ and CD8+ T cells were separately sorted from peripheral blood. The CDR3, from cysteine to phenylalanine, totals 15 residues. CDR3 DNA only is kept here, 45 bases in frame from base 1. Relative to germline, V is 2 bases shorter and J is 2 bases shorter, with 11 bases between their ends. From the germline V gene, CDR1 is KGHSH and CDR2 is LQKENI. Genomic DNA was extracted from sorted cells for sequencing of the TCRbeta CDR3 region. The immunoSEQ Assay was used to sequence the TCRbeta CDR3 regions. TCRdb re-hosts the immuneACCESS table, in-frame sequences only. Its copies lack some clones; in the studies checked, an unresolved V gene accounts for under half of them, and the cause for the rest is not known. For this sample there are over 30,000 clones; 81% appear just once. The top ten clones comprise approximately 21% of the sample.

A note on this clone: No cognate antigen has been identified for it. No base-level quality is on record; no much larger clone is a single base apart.

The sample was CD4+ or CD8+ T cells sorted from blood, taken in a trial of the OX40 agonist ivuxolimab. The rearranged segments are TRBV18 and TRBJ2-3; the D segment cannot be called with confidence. This TCR was sampled from an adult with an advanced solid tumor such as melanoma, head and neck, liver or kidney cancer. This receptor carries the CDR3 CASSPFSQNTDTQYF. The nucleotide sequence is given as TGTGCCAGCTCACCATTCTCTCAAAACACAGATACGCAGTATTTT.